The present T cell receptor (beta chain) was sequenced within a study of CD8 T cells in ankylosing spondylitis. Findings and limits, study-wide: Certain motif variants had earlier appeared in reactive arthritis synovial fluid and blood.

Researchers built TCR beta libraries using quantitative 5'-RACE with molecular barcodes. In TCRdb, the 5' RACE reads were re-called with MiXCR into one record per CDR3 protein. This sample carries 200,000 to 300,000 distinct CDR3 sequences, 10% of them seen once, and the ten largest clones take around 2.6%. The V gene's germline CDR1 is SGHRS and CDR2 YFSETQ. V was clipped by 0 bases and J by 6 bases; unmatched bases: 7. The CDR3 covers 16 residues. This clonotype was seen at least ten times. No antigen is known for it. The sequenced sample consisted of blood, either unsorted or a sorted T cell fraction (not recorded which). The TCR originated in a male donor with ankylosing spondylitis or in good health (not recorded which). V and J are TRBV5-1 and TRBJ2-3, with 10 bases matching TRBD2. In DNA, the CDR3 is TGCGCCAGCAGCTTGGCCGCTAGCGGGAGTCCCGATACGCAGTATTTT. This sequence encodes CASSLAASGSPDTQYF.